The rows below give T cell receptor beta chains drawn from one sample of a study of cytomegalovirus exposure and HLA in healthy donors. The table came from immunoSEQ multiplex PCR; TCRdb's copy has only in-frame clones and leaves some out. The sample consists of roughly 160,000 clones, 71% of them appearing once. The sequenced sample was PBMCs. The receptor source for this set is a woman in her 30s in good health and CMV-seronegative. Each CDR3 is given with its conserved first and last residue. A D gene is named only where the DNA matches it firmly. Clone size is given for some rows only: seen once, a few or many times, or a class if the clone is expanded.

d_call	v_call	clone_size	j_call	cdr3_length	cdr3_nt	cdr3_aa
TRBD2	TRBV9	few	TRBJ2-1	15	TGTGCCAGCAGCCCAAGCGGGGCCCTTTACAATGAGCAGTTCTTC	CASSPSGALYNEQFF
TRBD2	TRBV28	.	TRBJ2-3	16	TGTGCCAGCAGTCCCACCGGGACTAGCGGGATTGATACGCAGTATTTT	CASSPTGTSGIDTQYF
TRBD1	TRBV10-3	.	TRBJ1-3	19	TGTGCCATCAGTGAGCCTAAGCTAATACAGGGGTACTCTGGAAACACCATATATTTT	CAISEPKLIQGYSGNTIYF
.	TRBV2	.	TRBJ2-7	14	TGTGCCAGCAGTGAAATGTTGAGTTTAGACGAGCAGTACTTC	CASSEMLSLDEQYF
TRBD1	TRBV10-3	.	TRBJ1-1	17	TGTGCCATCAGTGGAACCGGGACAGGGGACGGGAACACTGAAGCTTTCTTT	CAISGTGTGDGNTEAFF
.	TRBV14	.	TRBJ2-2	15	TGTGCCAGCAGCCGGGTGGCCACAGGGACCGGGGAGCTGTTTTTT	CASSRVATGTGELFF
TRBD1	TRBV15	.	TRBJ2-1	15	TGTGCCACCAGCAGTAAGACTTACAGGGGCGATGAGCAGTTCTTC	CATSSKTYRGDEQFF
TRBD1	TRBV30	.	TRBJ1-1	13	TGTGCCTGGAGTCGGGACAGGGACACTGAAGCTTTCTTT	CAWSRDRDTEAFF
.	TRBV6-1	.	TRBJ2-3	16	TGTGCCAGCAGTGAATTGGCGGGGTCAGTCAGAGATACGCAGTATTTT	CASSELAGSVRDTQYF
.	TRBV27	.	TRBJ1-1	14	TGTGCCAGCAGTTCAGGGGCCCTGAACACTGAAGCTTTCTTT	CASSSGALNTEAFF
TRBD1	TRBV30	.	TRBJ1-6	14	TGTGCCTGGCGACTTGGGACAGGGAATTCACCCCTCCACTTT	CAWRLGTGNSPLHF
TRBD2	TRBV7-9	few	TRBJ2-2	17	TGTGCCAGCAGCTTGAGAATCGCGGGAGTTAGGACCGGGGAGCTGTTTTTT	CASSLRIAGVRTGELFF
.	TRBV7-2	once	TRBJ2-7	13	TGTGCCAGCAGCTTAAATCTGGCTTACGAGCAGTACTTC	CASSLNLAYEQYF
.	TRBV10-3	.	TRBJ2-5	13	TGTGCCATCAGTGCCCGCCTAGGAGAGACCCAGTACTTC	CAISARLGETQYF
.	TRBV6-1	.	TRBJ1-2	13	TGTGCCAGCAGTGAAGGGAGAGGAATCGGCTACACCTTC	CASSEGRGIGYTF
TRBD1	TRBV9	.	TRBJ2-7	16	TGTGCCAGCAGCCACCCTCGACAGGGTAACACCTACGAGCAGTACTTC	CASSHPRQGNTYEQYF
TRBD1	TRBV28	.	TRBJ1-5	13	TGTGCCAGCAGTTACAGGGGGCATCAGCCCCAGCATTTT	CASSYRGHQPQHF
.	TRBV7-2	.	TRBJ2-3	15	TGTGCCAGCAGCTTAACGCGCCTAATCACAGATACGCAGTATTTT	CASSLTRLITDTQYF
TRBD1	TRBV28	few	TRBJ1-1	13	TGTGCCAGCAGTGGGGACAGACACACTGAAGCTTTCTTT	CASSGDRHTEAFF
.	TRBV2	.	TRBJ1-1	14	TGTGCCAGCAGTGAAGCCGGAGGGAACACTGAAGCTTTCTTT	CASSEAGGNTEAFF
.	TRBV7-9	few	TRBJ2-3	15	TGTGCCAGCAGCTCCGAGGAGGGACCCACAGATACGCAGTATTTT	CASSSEEGPTDTQYF
.	TRBV5-1	few	TRBJ2-3	14	TGCGCCAGCAGCTTGGAGTCTTCTAGTAATACGCAGTATTTT	CASSLESSSNTQYF
TRBD2	TRBV18	.	TRBJ2-1	16	TGTGCCAGCTCACCGTATATTAGCGGGATAATGAATGAGCAGTTCTTC	CASSPYISGIMNEQFF
.	TRBV27	.	TRBJ2-7	12	TGTGCCAGCAGTTTCACAGGTGGGGAGCAGTACTTC	CASSFTGGEQYF
.	TRBV4-2	once	TRBJ1-2	16	TGTGCCAGCAGCCACGATCAACAGGGATTGAGTTATGGCTACACCTTC	CASSHDQQGLSYGYTF
TRBD2	TRBV7-9	.	TRBJ2-1	18	TGTGCCAGCAGCTTACTAGGATGGGGGACTAGCGTTAACAATGAGCAGTTCTTC	CASSLLGWGTSVNNEQFF
.	TRBV28	.	TRBJ2-7	13	TGTGCCAGCAGCCCCCTCGGGTACTACGAGCAGTACTTC	CASSPLGYYEQYF
.	TRBV11-2	.	TRBJ2-7	16	TGTGCCAGCAGCTTAGTCCCGGCGGGATTCTTATTTGAGCAGTACTTC	CASSLVPAGFLFEQYF
.	TRBV7-2	.	TRBJ2-7	12	TGTGCCAGCAGCTTCCCGGGTCGCGAGCAGTACTTC	CASSFPGREQYF
.	TRBV4-1	.	TRBJ2-3	15	TGCGCCAGCAGCCAAGATCCCCAGTCCACAGATACGCAGTATTTT	CASSQDPQSTDTQYF
.	TRBV29-1	.	TRBJ2-1	13	TGCAGCGTTGGGACTGGCGGGGAAGGTGAGCAGTTCTTC	CSVGTGGEGEQFF
.	TRBV19	few	TRBJ1-3	16	TGTGCCAGTAGTGCCCCGGGAGGATGGGCTGGAAACACCATATATTTT	CASSAPGGWAGNTIYF
.	TRBV30	.	TRBJ2-7	13	TGTGCCTGGAGTTACGCAGGCTCCTACGAGCAGTACTTC	CAWSYAGSYEQYF
TRBD2	TRBV19	few	TRBJ2-1	16	TGTGCCAGTAGTGTAATAGCGGGGTCGGTGGGGAATGAGCAGTTCTTC	CASSVIAGSVGNEQFF
.	TRBV4-2	.	TRBJ1-4	14	TGTGCCAGCAGCCAAGTCGACAGGAATGAAAAACTGTTTTTT	CASSQVDRNEKLFF
TRBD1	TRBV15	few	TRBJ1-2	16	TGTGCCACCAGCAGAGATTGGGGACAGGGGGCGCGGGGCTACACCTTC	CATSRDWGQGARGYTF
.	TRBV2	.	TRBJ1-2	15	TGTGCCAGCCTAGAGGGGGAATTGGTCAGTGAAGGCTACACCTTC	CASLEGELVSEGYTF
TRBD1	TRBV13	.	TRBJ1-1	16	TGTGCCAGCAGCCGGACAGGGGGCGCGAGAAACACTGAAGCTTTCTTT	CASSRTGGARNTEAFF
TRBD2	TRBV18	.	TRBJ2-1	16	TGTGCCAGCTCACCACCGGGACTAGCACCCGTTGGAGAGCAGTTCTTC	CASSPPGLAPVGEQFF
.	TRBV6-6	.	TRBJ2-1	13	TGTGCCAGCAGTCCCGGGACTTACAATGAGCAGTTCTTC	CASSPGTYNEQFF
.	TRBV10-2	.	TRBJ1-6	13	TGCGCCAGCAGTGAGTCTAGTGGTTCACCCCTCCACTTT	CASSESSGSPLHF
.	TRBV9	.	TRBJ2-5	15	TGTGCCAGCAGCACTTCTGGACGGACAGAAGAGACCCAGTACTTC	CASSTSGRTEETQYF
.	TRBV7-8	.	TRBJ2-3	15	TGTGCCAGCAGCTTAGACCTGACTAGCACAGATACGCAGTATTTT	CASSLDLTSTDTQYF
.	TRBV6-6	.	TRBJ1-2	13	TGTGCCAGCAGTGCTACAGGGCCGGAGGGCTACACCTTC	CASSATGPEGYTF
.	TRBV4-2	few	TRBJ1-2	16	TGTGCCAGCAGCCAAGATGGGGGCAGGGCTTTGGGTGGCTACACCTTC	CASSQDGGRALGGYTF